This is a list of T cell receptor beta chains from one sample in a study of response to subunit inactivated influenza vaccine. Via MiXCR, TCRdb re-called the RT-PCR reads, giving one row per CDR3 protein. The sample records hundreds of thousands of distinct CDR3 sequences, approximately 14% being singletons. Sequencing was performed on PBMCs from blood, taken 12 days after vaccination. All receptors come from a man aged 50-59 years who received an inactivated influenza vaccine. CDR3s include the opening cysteine and the closing phenylalanine or tryptophan.

v_gene: TRBV10-3; j_gene: TRBJ2-5; CDR3aa: CAISESKGQSTQETQYF
v_gene: TRBV4-1; j_gene: TRBJ2-7; CDR3aa: CASSQRWGGEQYF
v_gene: TRBV6-6; j_gene: TRBJ2-2; CDR3aa: CASRSGTGPTGELFF
v_gene: TRBV20-1; j_gene: TRBJ1-2; CDR3aa: CSASTTGRKRGYTF
v_gene: TRBV5-1; j_gene: TRBJ2-5; CDR3aa: CASSSLTSPAETQYF
v_gene: TRBV3-1; j_gene: TRBJ2-2; CDR3aa: CASRLTNTGELFF
v_gene: TRBV5-1; j_gene: TRBJ2-5; CDR3aa: CASRTQETQYF
v_gene: TRBV5-1; j_gene: TRBJ2-7; CDR3aa: CASSFNSGYEQYF
v_gene: TRBV20-1; j_gene: TRBJ2-7; CDR3aa: CISGNSGGANEQYF
v_gene: TRBV7-9; j_gene: TRBJ2-1; CDR3aa: CASSSTEFSYNEQFF
v_gene: TRBV3-1; j_gene: TRBJ2-5; CDR3aa: CASSPISGAQETQYF
v_gene: TRBV7-8; j_gene: TRBJ1-2; CDR3aa: CASSPYRAAGNYGYTF
v_gene: TRBV5-8; j_gene: TRBJ2-2; CDR3aa: CASTGLAGGVTGELFF
v_gene: TRBV12-3/TRBV12-4; j_gene: TRBJ2-3; CDR3aa: CASSPQAGGLPDTQYF
v_gene: TRBV12-3/TRBV12-4; j_gene: TRBJ1-5; CDR3aa: CASSLSGYSNQPQHF
v_gene: TRBV2; j_gene: TRBJ1-5; CDR3aa: CASSEASGDNQPQHF
v_gene: TRBV4-1; j_gene: TRBJ2-3; CDR3aa: CASSLGPVTDTQYF
v_gene: TRBV20-1; j_gene: TRBJ2-1; CDR3aa: CSASGTPYNEQFF
v_gene: TRBV5-1; j_gene: TRBJ2-3; CDR3aa: CASSLGSSTSTDTQYF
v_gene: TRBV7-6; j_gene: TRBJ1-3; CDR3aa: CASSFEVGGNTIYF
v_gene: TRBV7-9; j_gene: TRBJ2-3; CDR3aa: CASSWGGGDTDTQYF
v_gene: TRBV4-1; j_gene: TRBJ2-7; CDR3aa: CASSQALGRANEQYF
v_gene: TRBV6-1; j_gene: TRBJ2-1; CDR3aa: CASSRKGAYNEQFF
v_gene: TRBV9; j_gene: TRBJ2-7; CDR3aa: CASSVAAQPGYEQYF
v_gene: TRBV12-3/TRBV12-4; j_gene: TRBJ2-7; CDR3aa: CASSGVGEQYF
v_gene: TRBV5-1; j_gene: TRBJ2-5; CDR3aa: CASSLVGPQETQYF
v_gene: TRBV7-8; j_gene: TRBJ2-7; CDR3aa: CASSLGRQPHYEQYF
v_gene: TRBV7-8; j_gene: TRBJ2-7; CDR3aa: CASRETGLGADEQYF
v_gene: TRBV6-2/TRBV6-3; j_gene: TRBJ2-1; CDR3aa: CASSYSARRSSYNEQFF
v_gene: TRBV29-1; j_gene: TRBJ2-7; CDR3aa: CSVTLGAAMRQYF
v_gene: TRBV6-2/TRBV6-3; j_gene: TRBJ1-5; CDR3aa: CASTRLPNQPQHF
v_gene: TRBV9; j_gene: TRBJ2-1; CDR3aa: CASSAWAGEYNEQFF
v_gene: TRBV5-1; j_gene: TRBJ2-1; CDR3aa: CASSLVGASGRENNEQFF
v_gene: TRBV12-3/TRBV12-4; j_gene: TRBJ2-1; CDR3aa: CASSIAPSYNEQFF
v_gene: TRBV10-3; j_gene: TRBJ2-1; CDR3aa: CAISEGGYEQFF